This T cell receptor (beta chain) is drawn from a study of blood T cell repertoires in COVID-19. As for the study in general: Researchers got acute and convalescent COVID-19 samples from the United States, Italy and Spain.

This clone was seen a few times. The CDR3 runs to 16 residues. J gave up 8 bases and V 7 bases, and 16 bases lay outside the gene matches. Germline V gene lookup returns CDR1 LNHDA and CDR2 SQIVND (reference sequence). Profiled with immunoSEQ multiplex PCR; TCRdb holds only in-frame clones, not every one. The sample carries roughly 150,000 clones, 65% to 85% recorded once. The V gene is TRBV19, the J gene TRBJ2-1; 8 nucleotides match TRBD1. The sequenced material came from peripheral blood. This receptor was taken from a man between 50 and 59 years old with active or convalescent COVID-19. CDR3 residues: CASKKTGQGGVHEQFF. Here the CDR3 DNA reads TGTGCCAGTAAGAAAACCGGACAGGGAGGAGTCCATGAGCAGTTCTTC.